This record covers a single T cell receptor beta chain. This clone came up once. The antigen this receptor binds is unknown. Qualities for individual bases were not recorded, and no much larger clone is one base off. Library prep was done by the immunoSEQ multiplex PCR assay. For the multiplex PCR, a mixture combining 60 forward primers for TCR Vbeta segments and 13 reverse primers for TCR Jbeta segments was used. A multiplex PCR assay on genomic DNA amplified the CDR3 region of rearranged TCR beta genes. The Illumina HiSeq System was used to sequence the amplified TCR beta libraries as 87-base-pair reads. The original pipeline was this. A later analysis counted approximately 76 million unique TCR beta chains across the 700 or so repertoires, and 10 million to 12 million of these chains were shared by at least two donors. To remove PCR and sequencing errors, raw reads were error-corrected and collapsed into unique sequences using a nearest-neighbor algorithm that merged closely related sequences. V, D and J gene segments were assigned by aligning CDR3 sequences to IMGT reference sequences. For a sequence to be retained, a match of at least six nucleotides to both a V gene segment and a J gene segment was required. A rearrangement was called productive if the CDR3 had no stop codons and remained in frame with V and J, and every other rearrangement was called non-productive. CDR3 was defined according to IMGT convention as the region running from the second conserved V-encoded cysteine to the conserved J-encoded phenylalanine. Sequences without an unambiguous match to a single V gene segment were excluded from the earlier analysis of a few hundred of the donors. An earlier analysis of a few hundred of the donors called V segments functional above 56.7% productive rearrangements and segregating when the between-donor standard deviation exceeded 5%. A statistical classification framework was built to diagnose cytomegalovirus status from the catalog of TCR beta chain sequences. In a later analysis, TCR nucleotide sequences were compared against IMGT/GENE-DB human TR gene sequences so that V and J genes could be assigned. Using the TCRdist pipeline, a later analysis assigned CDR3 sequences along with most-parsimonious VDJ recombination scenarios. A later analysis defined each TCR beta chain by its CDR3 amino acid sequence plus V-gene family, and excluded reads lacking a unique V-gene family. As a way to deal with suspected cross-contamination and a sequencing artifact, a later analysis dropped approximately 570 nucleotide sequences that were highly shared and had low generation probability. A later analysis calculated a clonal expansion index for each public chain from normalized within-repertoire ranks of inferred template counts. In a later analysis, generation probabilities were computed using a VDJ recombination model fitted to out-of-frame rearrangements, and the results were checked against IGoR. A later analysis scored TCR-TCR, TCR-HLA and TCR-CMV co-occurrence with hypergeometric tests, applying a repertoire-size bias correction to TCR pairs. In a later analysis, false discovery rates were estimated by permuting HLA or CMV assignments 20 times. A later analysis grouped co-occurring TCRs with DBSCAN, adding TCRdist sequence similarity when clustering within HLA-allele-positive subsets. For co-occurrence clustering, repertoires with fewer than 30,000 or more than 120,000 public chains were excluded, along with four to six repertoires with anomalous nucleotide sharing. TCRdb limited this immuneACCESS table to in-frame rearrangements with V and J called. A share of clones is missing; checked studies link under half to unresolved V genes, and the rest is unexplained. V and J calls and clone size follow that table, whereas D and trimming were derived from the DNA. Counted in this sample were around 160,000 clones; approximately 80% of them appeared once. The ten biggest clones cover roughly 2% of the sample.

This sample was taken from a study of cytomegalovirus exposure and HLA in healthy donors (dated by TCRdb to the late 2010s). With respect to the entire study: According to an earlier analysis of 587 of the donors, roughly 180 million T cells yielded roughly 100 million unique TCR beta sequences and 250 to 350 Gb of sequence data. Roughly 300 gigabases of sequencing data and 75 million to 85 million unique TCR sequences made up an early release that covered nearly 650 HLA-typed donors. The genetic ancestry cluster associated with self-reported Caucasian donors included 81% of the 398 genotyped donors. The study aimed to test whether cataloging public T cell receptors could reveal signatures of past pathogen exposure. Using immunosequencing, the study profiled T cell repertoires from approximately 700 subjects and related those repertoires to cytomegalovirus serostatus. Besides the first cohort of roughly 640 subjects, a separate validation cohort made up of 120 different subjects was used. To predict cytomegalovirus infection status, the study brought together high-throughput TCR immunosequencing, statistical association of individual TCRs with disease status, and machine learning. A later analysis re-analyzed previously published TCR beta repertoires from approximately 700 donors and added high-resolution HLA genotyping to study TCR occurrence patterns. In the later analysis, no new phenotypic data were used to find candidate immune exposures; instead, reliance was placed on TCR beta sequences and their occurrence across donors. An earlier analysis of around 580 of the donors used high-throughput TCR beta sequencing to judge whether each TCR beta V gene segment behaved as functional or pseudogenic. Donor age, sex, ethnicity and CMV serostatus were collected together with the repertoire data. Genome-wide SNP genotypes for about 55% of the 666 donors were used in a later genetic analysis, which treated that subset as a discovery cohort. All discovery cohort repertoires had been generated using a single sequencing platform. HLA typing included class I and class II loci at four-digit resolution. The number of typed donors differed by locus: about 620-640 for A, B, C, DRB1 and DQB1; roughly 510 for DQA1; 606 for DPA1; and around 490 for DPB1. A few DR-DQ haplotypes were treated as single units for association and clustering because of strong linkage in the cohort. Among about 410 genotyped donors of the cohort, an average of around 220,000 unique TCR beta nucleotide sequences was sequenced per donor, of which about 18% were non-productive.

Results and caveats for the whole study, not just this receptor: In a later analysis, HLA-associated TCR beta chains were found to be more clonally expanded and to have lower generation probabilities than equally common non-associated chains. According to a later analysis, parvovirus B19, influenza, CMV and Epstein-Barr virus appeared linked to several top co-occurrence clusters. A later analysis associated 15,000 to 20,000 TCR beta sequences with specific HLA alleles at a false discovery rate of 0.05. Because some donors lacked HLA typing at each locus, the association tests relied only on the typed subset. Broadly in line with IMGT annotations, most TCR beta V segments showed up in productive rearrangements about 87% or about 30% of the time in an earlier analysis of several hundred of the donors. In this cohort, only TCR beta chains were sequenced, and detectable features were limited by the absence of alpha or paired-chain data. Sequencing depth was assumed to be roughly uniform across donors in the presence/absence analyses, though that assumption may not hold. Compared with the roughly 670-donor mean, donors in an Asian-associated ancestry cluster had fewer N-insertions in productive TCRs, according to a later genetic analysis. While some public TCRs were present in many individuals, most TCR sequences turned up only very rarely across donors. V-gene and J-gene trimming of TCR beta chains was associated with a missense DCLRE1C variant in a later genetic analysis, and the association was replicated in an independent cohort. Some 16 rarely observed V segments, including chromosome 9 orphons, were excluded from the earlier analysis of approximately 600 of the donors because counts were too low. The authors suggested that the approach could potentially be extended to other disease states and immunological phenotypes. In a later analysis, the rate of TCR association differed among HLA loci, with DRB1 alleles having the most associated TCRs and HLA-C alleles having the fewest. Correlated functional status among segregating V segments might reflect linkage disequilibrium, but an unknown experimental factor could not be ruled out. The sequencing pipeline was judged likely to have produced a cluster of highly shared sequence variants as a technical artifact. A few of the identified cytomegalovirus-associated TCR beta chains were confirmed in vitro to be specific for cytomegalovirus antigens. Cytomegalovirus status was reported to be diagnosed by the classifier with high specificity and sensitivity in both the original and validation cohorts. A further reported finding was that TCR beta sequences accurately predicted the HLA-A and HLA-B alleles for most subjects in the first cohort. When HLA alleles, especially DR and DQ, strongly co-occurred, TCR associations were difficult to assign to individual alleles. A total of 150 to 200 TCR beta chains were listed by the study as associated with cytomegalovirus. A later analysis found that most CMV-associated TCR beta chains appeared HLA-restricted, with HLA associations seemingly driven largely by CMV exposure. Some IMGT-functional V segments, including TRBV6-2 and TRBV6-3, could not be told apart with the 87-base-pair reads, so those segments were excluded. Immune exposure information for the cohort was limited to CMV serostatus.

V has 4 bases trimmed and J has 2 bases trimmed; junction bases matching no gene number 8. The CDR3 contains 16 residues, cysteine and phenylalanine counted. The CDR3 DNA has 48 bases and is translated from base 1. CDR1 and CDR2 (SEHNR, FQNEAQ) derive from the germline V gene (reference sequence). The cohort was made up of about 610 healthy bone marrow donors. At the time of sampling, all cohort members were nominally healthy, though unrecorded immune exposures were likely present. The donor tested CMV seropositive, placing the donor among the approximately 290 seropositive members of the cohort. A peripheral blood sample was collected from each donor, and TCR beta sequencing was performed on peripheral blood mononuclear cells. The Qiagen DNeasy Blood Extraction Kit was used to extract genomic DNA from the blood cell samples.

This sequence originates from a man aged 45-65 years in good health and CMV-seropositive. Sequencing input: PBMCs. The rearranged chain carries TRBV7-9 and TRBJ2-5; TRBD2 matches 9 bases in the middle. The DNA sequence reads TGTGCCAGCAGCTCCCGAAGACTAGCGGAACAAGAGACCCAGTACTTC. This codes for CASSSRRLAEQETQYF.